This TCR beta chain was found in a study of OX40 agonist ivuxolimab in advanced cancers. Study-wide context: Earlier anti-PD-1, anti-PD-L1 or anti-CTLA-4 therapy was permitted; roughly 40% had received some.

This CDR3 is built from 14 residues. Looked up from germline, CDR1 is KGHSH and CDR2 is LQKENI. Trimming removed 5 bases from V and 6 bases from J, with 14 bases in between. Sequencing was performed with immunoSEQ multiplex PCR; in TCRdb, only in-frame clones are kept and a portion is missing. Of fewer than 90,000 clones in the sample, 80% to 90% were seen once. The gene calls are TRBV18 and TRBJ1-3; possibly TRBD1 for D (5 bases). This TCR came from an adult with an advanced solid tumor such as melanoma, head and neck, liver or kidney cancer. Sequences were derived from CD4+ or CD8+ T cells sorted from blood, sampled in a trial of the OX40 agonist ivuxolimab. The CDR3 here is CASSSTGGENTIYF. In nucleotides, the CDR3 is TGTGCCAGCTCATCAACAGGTGGGGAAAACACCATATATTTT.